The present T cell receptor beta chain was sequenced within a study of control samples from healthy donors and cancer patients. Produced via immunoSEQ multiplex PCR; TCRdb's table is partial and in-frame only. This repertoire comprises about 210,000 clones; its ten largest clones make up roughly 2%. Germline V gene sequence: CDR1 SGDLS, CDR2 YYNGEE. CDR3 length: 14 amino acids. Germline trimming cut 4 bases from V and 5 bases from J; bases unmatched to any gene: 5. Sequenced input: blood. The chain couples TRBV9 to TRBJ1-4; 7 bases line up with TRBD1. The receptor was isolated from a woman aged 25 to 45 in good health. CDR3 DNA: TGTGCCAGCAGCCCGGGACAGAGCAATGAAAAACTGTTTTTT. Translated: CASSPGQSNEKLFF.